This T cell receptor (beta chain) was retrieved from a study of T cells after posttransplantation cyclophosphamide. Broader study findings: Recipient CMV seropositivity and CMV reactivation strongly tracked TRB clonality. Later blood repertoires were often dominated by clones from the donor CD8+ memory compartment.

In this sample, this clone turned up a few times. Antigen: not known. The related graft donor's blood sample was taken on the day of bone marrow donation. The V gene's germline CDR1 is GTSNPN and CDR2 SVGIG (reference sequence). The CDR3 has 13 amino acids. V lost 3 bases and J 6 bases, leaving 14 bases between the germline ends. Using immunoSEQ multiplex PCR, the repertoire was profiled, and TCRdb retains in-frame clones only, with some absent. Listed for the sample are 34,000 or so clones, none seen a single time. The sequence was obtained from a woman aged 45-59 years in good health and a related stem cell transplant donor. The sample consisted of PBMCs. The chain employs TRBV30 and TRBJ1-2, with a tentative D call TRBD1 (6 bases). CDR3 bases: TGTGCCTGGAGGGTTAGGGGACATGATGGCTACACCTTC. Its translation: CAWRVRGHDGYTF.